This section outlines one T cell receptor beta chain sequence together with its context. Libraries were prepared by immunoSEQ multiplex PCR; TCRdb keeps only in-frame clonotypes and omits some of them. The table shows around 190,000 clones, with around 84% occurring only once. The entry originates in a study of blood T cell repertoires in COVID-19. Germline CDR1 reads KGHSH; CDR2 reads LQKENI. V lost 4 bases to trimming and J lost 2 bases; unmatched junction nucleotides: 4. This CDR3 is 15 amino acids long. Sequencing input: PBMCs or T cells enriched from blood (not recorded which). This clonotype was sampled from a woman younger than 45 who had been exposed to COVID-19. V and J are TRBV18 and TRBJ2-3, with 9 bases aligning to TRBD2. The DNA of the CDR3 is TGTGCCAGCTCACAAGCGGGGGGTATCACAGATACGCAGTATTTT. Protein sequence: CASSQAGGITDTQYF.